This T cell receptor (beta chain) was captured by sequencing in a study of response to subunit inactivated influenza vaccine. Study conclusions and caveats: Researchers suggested that each seasonal influenza vaccination recruits few new T cells.

TCRdb used MiXCR to reprocess the RT-PCR reads, holding one entry per CDR3 protein. The sample has about 700,000 distinct CDR3 sequences, about 15% seen once. This clonotype turned up a few times. Its cognate antigen is unknown. Trimming cost V 4 bases and J 7 bases, with 8 bases left between them. The CDR3 loop spans 11 amino acids. Germline V gene data show CDR1 as SQVTM and CDR2 as ANQGSEA. This receptor was taken from a man aged 45-60 years who received an inactivated influenza vaccine. This rearrangement joins TRBV29-1 to TRBJ2-1, with D uncertain. The sequences come from PBMCs from blood, collected less than 13 days after vaccination. The CDR3 DNA reads as TGCAGCGTTGTTCGGGCAAATGAGCAGTTCTTC. It translates to CSVVRANEQFF.